This TCR beta chain was recorded in a study of OX40 agonist ivuxolimab in advanced cancers. The overall study: Of the participants, under 50% had some prior anti-PD-1, anti-PD-L1 or anti-CTLA-4 therapy, which was allowed.

This clone occurred once. CDR3 length: 13 amino acids. The germline V gene has CDR1 SQVTM and CDR2 ANQGSEA. V was trimmed by 3 bases and J by 1 base, leaving 9 bases between them. Produced via immunoSEQ multiplex PCR; TCRdb's table is partial and in-frame only. The sample holds 60,000 or so clones, approximately 87% seen once. The receptor was derived from an adult with an advanced solid tumor such as melanoma, head and neck, liver or kidney cancer. Here the sequenced sample was CD4+ or CD8+ T cells sorted from blood, taken in a trial of the OX40 agonist ivuxolimab. The chain uses TRBV29-1 and TRBJ1-2; possibly TRBD1 for D (5 bases). The DNA for the CDR3 is TGCAGCGTTGAGACAGCTTATAACTATGGCTACACCTTC. Its translation: CSVETAYNYGYTF.